Each of the 3 T cell receptor beta chains below was sequenced from the same sample in a study of cytomegalovirus exposure and HLA in healthy donors. PCR involved 60 Vbeta and 13 Jbeta primers. The data were produced by immunoSEQ multiplex PCR, yet TCRdb's version contains in-frame clones alone and is incomplete. The sample lists roughly 130,000 clones; approximately 80% were seen once. The sequencing sample was made of PBMCs. The source of these receptors is a man between 35 and 55 years old in good health and CMV-seronegative.

The chain joins TRBV9 to TRBJ1-5; the D gene is possibly TRBD1 (5 bases). The V and J ends lost 2 bases and 5 bases respectively, with 11 bases between them. The CDR3 consists of 14 residues. The germline CDR1 and CDR2 sequences are SGDLS and YYNGEE. The CDR3 protein is CASSVWGGDQPQHF. For the CDR3, the DNA is TGTGCCAGCAGCGTTTGGGGGGGGGATCAGCCCCAGCATTTT.

The gene calls are TRBV30 and TRBJ2-1, with 8 bases lining up with TRBD2. V lost 7 bases and J lost 9; bases outside the gene matches: 17. The CDR3 is made up of 15 amino acids. The germline V gene encodes CDR1 GTSNPN and CDR2 SVGIG (reference sequence). The CDR3 is CASSGRGLGGLEQFF. The CDR3 region has the DNA TGTGCCTCCTCGGGCCGGGGACTAGGGGGGCTTGAGCAGTTCTTC. The complete variable domain, with remaining parts taken from reference TRBV30 and TRBJ2-1, reads SQTIHQWPATLVQPVGSPLSLECTVEGTSNPNLYWYRQAAGRGLQLLFYSVGIGQISSEVPQNLSASRPQDRQFILSSKKLLLSDSGFYLCASSGRGLGGLEQFFGPGTRLTVL.

V is TRBV4-1 and J is TRBJ1-2; 8 bases are a match to TRBD1. Germline CDR1 MGHRA, CDR2 YSYEKL. V was clipped by 4 bases and J by 3 bases; unmatched bases: 7. The CDR3 has 15 amino acids. The CDR3 nucleotides are TGCGCCAGCAGCCCCCGAGACAGGGGAGACTATGGCTACACCTTC. It specifies CASSPRDRGDYGYTF.